The rows below give T cell receptor beta chains drawn from one sample of a study of cytomegalovirus exposure and HLA in healthy donors. Data came from immunoSEQ multiplex PCR; TCRdb stores just in-frame clones and leaves some out. Here the sample spans under 250,000 clones, 70% to 90% being singletons. Sequencing was carried out using PBMCs. The receptors derive from a woman between 45 and 65 years old in good health and CMV-seronegative. The CDR3 runs from the conserved cysteine through the conserved F or W. Fields, in order: CDR3 protein, CDR3 DNA, D gene, J gene, V gene, clone size. A D gene is named only where the DNA matches it firmly. Not all rows give a size; the values are once, few, many and, for expanded clones, a class.

CDR3 protein: CASSPTGDYEQYF
CDR3 DNA: TGTGCCAGCAGTCCGACAGGGGACTACGAGCAGTACTTC
D gene: TRBD1
J gene: TRBJ2-7
V gene: TRBV6-5
clone size: few

CDR3 protein: CASSTKTSGRTDTQYF
CDR3 DNA: TGTGCCAGCAGTACGAAGACTAGCGGGAGAACAGATACGCAGTATTTT
D gene: TRBD2
J gene: TRBJ2-3
V gene: TRBV27
clone size: .

CDR3 protein: CASSLGRADTQYF
CDR3 DNA: TGTGCCAGCAGCTTAGGCAGGGCCGATACGCAGTATTTT
D gene: .
J gene: TRBJ2-3
V gene: TRBV13
clone size: .

CDR3 protein: CASSDGQHTEAFF
CDR3 DNA: TGTGCCAGCAGTGACGGGCAGCACACTGAAGCTTTCTTT
D gene: .
J gene: TRBJ1-1
V gene: TRBV6-4
clone size: few

CDR3 protein: CASSLAASGMNTGELFF
CDR3 DNA: TGTGCCAGCAGCTTAGCGGCTAGCGGGATGAACACCGGGGAGCTGTTTTTT
D gene: TRBD2
J gene: TRBJ2-2
V gene: TRBV11-2
clone size: .

CDR3 protein: CASSLRAGGGSTYEQYF
CDR3 DNA: TGTGCCAGCAGCTTACGTGCGGGCGGGGGATCCACCTACGAGCAGTACTTC
D gene: TRBD2
J gene: TRBJ2-7
V gene: TRBV7-9
clone size: .

CDR3 protein: CSARFGGELFF
CDR3 DNA: TGCAGTGCTAGATTCGGCGGGGAGCTGTTTTTT
D gene: .
J gene: TRBJ2-2
V gene: TRBV20-1
clone size: .

CDR3 protein: CSSSSYEAGGFNPYTF
CDR3 DNA: TGTTCCAGCAGCTCATATGAAGCAGGGGGATTTAATCCTTACACCTTC
D gene: TRBD1
J gene: TRBJ1-2
V gene: TRBV7-9
clone size: .

CDR3 protein: CASSVWGGTDEQFF
CDR3 DNA: TGTGCCAGCAGCGTCTGGGGGGGTACCGATGAGCAGTTCTTC
D gene: TRBD2
J gene: TRBJ2-1
V gene: TRBV9
clone size: .

CDR3 protein: CASSWATGSYEQYF
CDR3 DNA: TGCGCCAGCAGCTGGGCCACAGGTTCCTACGAGCAGTACTTC
D gene: .
J gene: TRBJ2-7
V gene: TRBV5-1
clone size: .

CDR3 protein: CAIRDFSILMNTEAFF
CDR3 DNA: TGTGCCATCCGGGACTTCTCTATCCTCATGAACACTGAAGCTTTCTTT
D gene: .
J gene: TRBJ1-1
V gene: TRBV10-3
clone size: .

CDR3 protein: CASSPTDNYGYTF
CDR3 DNA: TGTGCCAGCAGCCCGACAGACAACTATGGCTACACCTTC
D gene: .
J gene: TRBJ1-2
V gene: TRBV7-9
clone size: .

CDR3 protein: CASSSTTSGLAYEQYF
CDR3 DNA: TGTGCCAGCAGCTCAACAACTAGCGGTTTAGCCTACGAGCAGTACTTC
D gene: TRBD2
J gene: TRBJ2-7
V gene: TRBV7-9
clone size: .

CDR3 protein: CASRRGPPNQPQHF
CDR3 DNA: TGTGCCAGCAGAAGGGGGCCCCCCAATCAGCCCCAGCATTTT
D gene: TRBD1
J gene: TRBJ1-5
V gene: TRBV2
clone size: .

CDR3 protein: CASTQTVLGVETQYF
CDR3 DNA: TGTGCCAGCACCCAGACAGTTTTGGGCGTGGAGACCCAGTACTTC
D gene: .
J gene: TRBJ2-5
V gene: TRBV6-1
clone size: .

CDR3 protein: CASAGGVSNSRGNQPQHF
CDR3 DNA: TGTGCTAGTGCCGGGGGGGTCTCTAACTCAAGAGGCAATCAGCCCCAGCATTTT
D gene: .
J gene: TRBJ1-5
V gene: TRBV12-5
clone size: .

CDR3 protein: CASSLFGEGYEQYF
CDR3 DNA: TGTGCCAGCAGCTTATTCGGGGAGGGCTACGAGCAGTACTTC
D gene: TRBD2
J gene: TRBJ2-7
V gene: TRBV7-2
clone size: .

CDR3 protein: CASSVETGDTEAFF
CDR3 DNA: TGTGCCAGCAGCGTAGAGACGGGGGACACTGAAGCTTTCTTT
D gene: .
J gene: TRBJ1-1
V gene: TRBV9
clone size: .

CDR3 protein: CASSPGWPEAFF
CDR3 DNA: TGTGCCAGCAGTCCAGGGTGGCCCGAAGCTTTCTTT
D gene: .
J gene: TRBJ1-1
V gene: TRBV6-6
clone size: once

CDR3 protein: CASSYDLVEGEQFF
CDR3 DNA: TGTGCCAGCAGTTACGACTTGGTCGAGGGTGAGCAGTTCTTC
D gene: .
J gene: TRBJ2-1
V gene: TRBV6-5
clone size: .

CDR3 protein: CATSNGGPYGYTF
CDR3 DNA: TGTGCCACCAGCAATGGGGGCCCCTATGGCTACACCTTC
D gene: .
J gene: TRBJ1-2
V gene: TRBV15
clone size: .

CDR3 protein: CAISTGEKDQPQHF
CDR3 DNA: TGTGCCATCAGTACGGGGGAGAAGGATCAGCCCCAGCATTTT
D gene: .
J gene: TRBJ1-5
V gene: TRBV10-3
clone size: .

CDR3 protein: CASSLGGTGGEKAFF
CDR3 DNA: TGTGCCAGCAGCTTGGGAGGGACAGGGGGCGAGAAAGCTTTCTTT
D gene: TRBD1
J gene: TRBJ1-1
V gene: TRBV5-4
clone size: once

CDR3 protein: CASSREDREQETQYF
CDR3 DNA: TGCGCCAGCAGCCGAGAGGACAGGGAACAAGAGACCCAGTACTTC
D gene: TRBD1
J gene: TRBJ2-5
V gene: TRBV4-1
clone size: once

CDR3 protein: CASSPRGAGSQETQYF
CDR3 DNA: TGTGCCAGCAGTCCCCGCGGGGCGGGGAGCCAAGAGACCCAGTACTTC
D gene: .
J gene: TRBJ2-5
V gene: TRBV6-6
clone size: .

CDR3 protein: CASSSGTGNEQYF
CDR3 DNA: TGCGCCAGCAGCTCCGGGACAGGGAACGAGCAGTACTTC
D gene: TRBD1
J gene: TRBJ2-7
V gene: TRBV5-1
clone size: .

CDR3 protein: CASSPGRESSGNTIYF
CDR3 DNA: TGCGCCAGCAGCCCCGGTAGGGAGAGCTCTGGAAACACCATATATTTT
D gene: .
J gene: TRBJ1-3
V gene: TRBV5-1
clone size: .

CDR3 protein: CASALLQGKSTEAFF
CDR3 DNA: TGTGCCAGCGCGCTACTTCAGGGGAAGAGCACTGAAGCTTTCTTT
D gene: .
J gene: TRBJ1-1
V gene: TRBV7-9
clone size: .

CDR3 protein: CASSSPIQGSEQFF
CDR3 DNA: TGTGCCAGCAGCTCTCCTATACAGGGGAGTGAGCAGTTCTTC
D gene: TRBD1
J gene: TRBJ2-1
V gene: TRBV11-2
clone size: .

CDR3 protein: CAISESWPPYEQYF
CDR3 DNA: TGTGCCATCAGTGAGTCTTGGCCGCCATACGAGCAGTACTTC
D gene: .
J gene: TRBJ2-7
V gene: TRBV10-3
clone size: .

CDR3 protein: CASSISARWTYNEQFF
CDR3 DNA: TGTGCCAGTAGTATTTCGGCCCGGTGGACATACAATGAGCAGTTCTTC
D gene: .
J gene: TRBJ2-1
V gene: TRBV19
clone size: few

CDR3 protein: CASSDGLAGGFNNEQFF
CDR3 DNA: TGTGCCAGCAGCGACGGACTAGCGGGAGGTTTCAACAATGAGCAGTTCTTC
D gene: TRBD2
J gene: TRBJ2-1
V gene: TRBV7-9
clone size: .

CDR3 protein: CASSSRTGLAGWVGTQYF
CDR3 DNA: TGTGCCAGCAGCTCCCGGACGGGACTAGCGGGGTGGGTTGGGACGCAGTATTTT
D gene: TRBD2
J gene: TRBJ2-3
V gene: TRBV7-2
clone size: .

CDR3 protein: CASTFGTGGYEQYF
CDR3 DNA: TGTGCCAGCACCTTCGGGACAGGGGGTTACGAGCAGTACTTC
D gene: TRBD1
J gene: TRBJ2-7
V gene: TRBV2
clone size: few

CDR3 protein: CASSYVRGTYEQYF
CDR3 DNA: TGTGCCAGCAGTTACGTTCGAGGGACCTACGAGCAGTACTTC
D gene: .
J gene: TRBJ2-7
V gene: TRBV6-5
clone size: .

CDR3 protein: CASSSPNSYEQYF
CDR3 DNA: TGTGCCAGCAGCTCCCCCAACTCCTACGAGCAGTACTTC
D gene: .
J gene: TRBJ2-7
V gene: TRBV7-2
clone size: .

CDR3 protein: CASSPFGTSIETQYF
CDR3 DNA: TGTGCCAGCTCACCCTTTGGGACTAGCATAGAGACCCAGTACTTC
D gene: TRBD2
J gene: TRBJ2-5
V gene: TRBV18
clone size: .

CDR3 protein: CASSYSRGKNTEAFF
CDR3 DNA: TGTGCCAGCAGTTACTCCCGAGGTAAGAACACTGAAGCTTTCTTT
D gene: .
J gene: TRBJ1-1
V gene: TRBV6-6
clone size: .

CDR3 protein: CASSSANTGSTDTQYF
CDR3 DNA: TGTGCCAGCAGTTCCGCAAACACAGGGAGCACAGATACGCAGTATTTT
D gene: .
J gene: TRBJ2-3
V gene: TRBV6-5
clone size: .

CDR3 protein: CASSSRVGETQYF
CDR3 DNA: TGTGCCAGCAGCTCCAGGGTGGGAGAGACCCAGTACTTC
D gene: .
J gene: TRBJ2-5
V gene: TRBV27
clone size: .

CDR3 protein: CASRPGGNYGYTF
CDR3 DNA: TGTGCCAGCAGGCCGGGGGGTAACTATGGCTACACCTTC
D gene: .
J gene: TRBJ1-2
V gene: TRBV25-1
clone size: .

CDR3 protein: CASSLGTGGIGNEQFF
CDR3 DNA: TGTGCCAGCAGCTTAGGAACTGGGGGGATAGGCAATGAGCAGTTCTTC
D gene: .
J gene: TRBJ2-1
V gene: TRBV7-9
clone size: .

CDR3 protein: CSSSLRATGATYEQYF
CDR3 DNA: TGTTCCAGCAGCTTACGTGCGACAGGAGCCACCTACGAGCAGTACTTC
D gene: .
J gene: TRBJ2-7
V gene: TRBV7-9
clone size: .

CDR3 protein: CSVRQGSGANVLTF
CDR3 DNA: TGCAGCGTGCGACAGGGAAGTGGGGCCAACGTCCTGACTTTC
D gene: TRBD1
J gene: TRBJ2-6
V gene: TRBV29-1
clone size: .

CDR3 protein: CASSYTRGTTGELFF
CDR3 DNA: TGTGCCAGCAGTTACACCAGGGGGACCACCGGGGAGCTGTTTTTT
D gene: TRBD1
J gene: TRBJ2-2
V gene: TRBV6-6
clone size: once

CDR3 protein: CASSPGLAGGGNEQFF
CDR3 DNA: TGTGCCAGCTCACCGGGACTAGCGGGAGGGGGAAATGAGCAGTTCTTC
D gene: TRBD2
J gene: TRBJ2-1
V gene: TRBV18
clone size: .

CDR3 protein: CASSRGGLSDTQYF
CDR3 DNA: TGCGCCAGCAGTAGAGGGGGCCTCTCAGATACGCAGTATTTT
D gene: TRBD1
J gene: TRBJ2-3
V gene: TRBV5-1
clone size: .

CDR3 protein: CASSPGGEKYSYEQYF
CDR3 DNA: TGTGCCAGCAGCCCGGGGGGGGAAAAATACTCCTACGAGCAGTACTTC
D gene: TRBD2
J gene: TRBJ2-7
V gene: TRBV7-9
clone size: .

CDR3 protein: CASSSSRRVQETQYF
CDR3 DNA: TGTGCCAGCAGTTCCAGTCGGAGGGTCCAAGAGACCCAGTACTTC
D gene: .
J gene: TRBJ2-5
V gene: TRBV27
clone size: .

CDR3 protein: CASSPRTGGAELFF
CDR3 DNA: TGTGCCAGCAGTCCGCGGACAGGGGGTGCTGAACTGTTTTTT
D gene: TRBD1
J gene: TRBJ1-4
V gene: TRBV6-6
clone size: .

CDR3 protein: CASSLGVQGNTGELFF
CDR3 DNA: TGCGCCAGCAGCTTGGGAGTCCAGGGGAACACCGGGGAGCTGTTTTTT
D gene: .
J gene: TRBJ2-2
V gene: TRBV5-1
clone size: .

CDR3 protein: CASSVGYRAQSEQYF
CDR3 DNA: TGTGCCAGCAGCGTAGGTTACAGGGCCCAGTCCGAGCAGTACTTC
D gene: .
J gene: TRBJ2-7
V gene: TRBV9
clone size: .

CDR3 protein: CASRGLIQEKLFF
CDR3 DNA: TGTGCCAGCAGGGGTTTGATCCAGGAAAAACTGTTTTTT
D gene: .
J gene: TRBJ1-4
V gene: TRBV19
clone size: few

CDR3 protein: CSVEGRGLAGETQYF
CDR3 DNA: TGCAGCGTTGAAGGGCGGGGACTAGCGGGAGAGACCCAGTACTTC
D gene: TRBD2
J gene: TRBJ2-5
V gene: TRBV29-1
clone size: .

CDR3 protein: CASSHGWNTEAFF
CDR3 DNA: TGTGCCAGCAGCCACGGTTGGAACACTGAAGCTTTCTTT
D gene: .
J gene: TRBJ1-1
V gene: TRBV7-8
clone size: .

CDR3 protein: CASRRLAKTPQFF
CDR3 DNA: TGTGCCAGCAGGCGGCTAGCGAAAACCCCGCAGTTCTTC
D gene: .
J gene: TRBJ2-1
V gene: TRBV7-2
clone size: .

CDR3 protein: CASSFTSHAGDYEQYF
CDR3 DNA: TGTGCCAGCAGTTTTACCTCCCACGCGGGAGACTACGAGCAGTACTTC
D gene: TRBD2
J gene: TRBJ2-7
V gene: TRBV28
clone size: .

CDR3 protein: CASRGAGEKEGYTF
CDR3 DNA: TGTGCCAGCAGGGGGGCCGGGGAGAAAGAGGGCTACACCTTC
D gene: .
J gene: TRBJ1-2
V gene: TRBV7-9
clone size: .

CDR3 protein: CASSFGFRNTIYF
CDR3 DNA: TGTGCCAGCAGCTTCGGGTTTAGGAACACCATATATTTT
D gene: .
J gene: TRBJ1-3
V gene: TRBV5-8
clone size: .